Listed below are T cell receptor beta chains from one sample, sequenced in a study of metastatic and nonmetastatic thyroid tumors. TCRdb recomputed clones from the PCR reads via MiXCR. This table has 26,000 or so clones, approximately 16% appearing once. Sequencing used blood. The source is a male donor with papillary thyroid cancer or a benign thyroid nodule (not recorded which). Some clones in this sample may be carry-over from other donors' samples. CDR3s include the opening cysteine and the closing phenylalanine or tryptophan. The D gene is left open where the match is weak. A row's size may be missing; if present it is once, few, many or a size class.

NA	NA	TRBV20-1	TRBJ1-1	CSARDDGDMNTEAFF	TGCAGTGCTAGGGATGACGGGGATATGAACACTGAAGCTTTCTTT
TRBD2	many	TRBV28	TRBJ2-1	CASSSRGLALDEQFF	TGTGCCAGCAGTTCCCGCGGACTAGCGCTGGATGAGCAGTTCTTC
NA	NA	TRBV4-1	TRBJ1-1	CASSQGMSEAFF	TGCGCCAGCAGCCAGGGAATGTCAGAAGCTTTCTTT
NA	many	TRBV2	TRBJ1-1	CASGQSDEAFF	TGTGCCAGCGGACAGAGTGATGAAGCTTTCTTT
NA	many	TRBV7-9	TRBJ2-5	CASSSALRVGETQYF	TGTGCCAGCAGCTCCGCCTTGAGGGTTGGGGAGACCCAGTACTTC
TRBD2	medium-sized	TRBV20-1	TRBJ2-7	CSAPNPGLAGGPSQYF	TGCAGTGCCCCAAACCCGGGACTAGCGGGAGGGCCGTCGCAGTACTTC
TRBD2	many	TRBV7-6	TRBJ2-3	CASSQLAGSPDTQYF	TGTGCCAGCAGCCAGCTAGCGGGGAGCCCAGATACGCAGTATTTT
NA	many	TRBV5-1	TRBJ1-2	CASSPSGGNYGYTF	TGCGCCAGCAGTCCTTCCGGGGGTAACTATGGCTACACCTTC
NA	many	TRBV28	TRBJ2-1	CASSFRLGYNEQFF	TGTGCCAGCAGTTTCCGTCTCGGATACAATGAGCAGTTCTTC
TRBD1	NA	TRBV7-9	TRBJ2-2	CASRVGTGAAGELFF	TGTGCCAGCAGGGTCGGGACAGGCGCCGCCGGGGAGCTGTTTTTT
TRBD1	many	TRBV6-1	TRBJ2-7	CASSRQGWVSYEQYF	TGTGCCAGCAGTCGACAGGGATGGGTTTCTTACGAGCAGTACTTC